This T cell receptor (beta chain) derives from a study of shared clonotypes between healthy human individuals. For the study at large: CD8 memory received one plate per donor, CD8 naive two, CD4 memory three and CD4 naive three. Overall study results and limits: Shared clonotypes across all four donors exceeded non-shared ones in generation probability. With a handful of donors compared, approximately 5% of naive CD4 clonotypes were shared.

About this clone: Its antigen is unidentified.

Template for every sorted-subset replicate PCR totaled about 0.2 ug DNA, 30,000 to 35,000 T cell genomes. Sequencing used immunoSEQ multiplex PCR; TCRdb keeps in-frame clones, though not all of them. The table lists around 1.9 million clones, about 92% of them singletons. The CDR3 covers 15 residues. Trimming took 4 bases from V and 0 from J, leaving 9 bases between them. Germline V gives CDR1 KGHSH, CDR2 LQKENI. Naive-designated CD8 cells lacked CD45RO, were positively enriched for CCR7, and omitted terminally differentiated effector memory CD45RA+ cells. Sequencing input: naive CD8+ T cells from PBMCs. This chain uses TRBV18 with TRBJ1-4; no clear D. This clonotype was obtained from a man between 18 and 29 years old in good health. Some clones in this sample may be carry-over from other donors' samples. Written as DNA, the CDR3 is TGTGCCAGCTCACGTTCGGCAGCAACTAATGAAAAACTGTTTTTT. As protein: CASSRSAATNEKLFF.